This record looks at one TCR beta chain sequence and its context. This sample is drawn from a study of shared clonotypes between healthy human individuals. Study-level information: In total, the donors were a couple of women and a few men aged 18 to 49.

CDR3 length: 12 residues. Germline V gene data show CDR1 as MDHEN and CDR2 as SYDVKM. V lost 4 bases and J lost 6, with 10 bases in between. Profiling relied on immunoSEQ multiplex PCR, and the TCRdb table lists in-frame clones only, not all of them. The sample holds 1.4 million or so clones, about 98.5% seen once. The material sequenced was naive CD4+ T cells sorted from blood. Sample subset: CD45RA+ positively selected. V is TRBV28 and J is TRBJ2-7; no reliable D call. This receptor was identified in a young man in good health. The CDR3, as DNA: TGTGCCAGCAGTTCCCTCCACTTCGAGCAGTACTTC. It specifies CASSSLHFEQYF.